The 8 T cell receptor beta chains presented below share a single source sample, sequenced in a study of T cell changes during pregnancy in multiple sclerosis. TCRdb's table, derived via immunoSEQ multiplex PCR, lists solely in-frame clones and lacks some. The data hold more than 40,000 clones, with about 92% observed a single time. The specimen comprised CD4+ T cells from peripheral blood mononuclear cells, sampled in the third trimester of pregnancy. The receptors originated from a female donor with multiple sclerosis, enrolled in a pregnancy study.

The V and J genes are TRBV7-8 and TRBJ1-3; tentative D call: TRBD1 (6 bases). The germline V gene has CDR1 SGHVS and CDR2 FQNEAQ. The germline V and J ends were trimmed by 1 base and 4 bases, with 11 bases remaining between them. The CDR3 runs 15 residues. The CDR3: CASSLDTGFGNTIYF. In nucleotides, the CDR3 is TGTGCCAGCAGCTTAGATACAGGGTTCGGAAACACCATATATTTT.

This chain uses TRBV23-1 with TRBJ2-1; TRBD2 matches at 10 bases. TRBV23-1 counts as an open reading frame of uncertain function. The CDR3 spans 16 residues. V was clipped by 0 bases and J by 7 bases; unmatched bases: 6. This CDR3 is CASSQSHSGRKNEQFF. DNA for the CDR3: TGCGCCAGCAGTCAATCTCATAGCGGGAGGAAGAATGAGCAGTTCTTC.

The CDR3 DNA reads TGTGCCAGCAGCGACCCCGGGGAATCGAGGAATGAGCAGTTCTTC. It is translated as CASSDPGESRNEQFF. This chain joins TRBV2 and TRBJ2-1; possibly TRBD2 for D (5 bases). Trimming shortened V by 6 bases and J by 7 bases, and 19 bases separated the two germline ends. CDR1 and CDR2 from the germline V gene are SNHLY and FYNNEI. The length of the CDR3 is 15 residues.

V and J are TRBV28 and TRBJ2-7; TRBD1 matches 7 bases. This CDR3 spans 15 amino acids. CDR1 and CDR2 (germline): MDHEN, SYDVKM. V lost 6 bases and J lost 2; bases outside the gene matches: 10. This chain's CDR3 is CASSSPGGITYEQYF. The CDR3 DNA reads TGTGCCAGCAGCTCCCCAGGGGGAATAACCTACGAGCAGTACTTC.

The chain combines TRBV6-5 with TRBJ1-3, with D maybe TRBD1 (6 bases). The CDR3 runs to 15 residues. Trimming removed 7 bases at V and 0 bases at J, with 13 bases between. Germline CDR1 reads MNHEY; CDR2 reads SVGAGI. CDR3 DNA sequence: TGTGCCAGCAAAATCGGCAGGGGCTCTGGAAACACCATATATTTT. Translated: CASKIGRGSGNTIYF.

The chain has TRBV4-2 and TRBJ2-7, with 8 bases identical to TRBD1. Per germline, CDR1 LGHNA and CDR2 YNFKEQ. The CDR3 loop spans 14 amino acids. After removal of 4 bases from V and 3 bases from J, the junction contained 5 bases not matched to a gene. The CDR3 spells CASSRRDRNYEQYF. The DNA for the CDR3 is TGTGCCAGCAGCCGCCGGGACAGGAACTACGAGCAGTACTTC.

In nucleotides, the CDR3 is TGTGCCAGCAGCCGGGGCGGTACCACAGATACGCAGTATTTT. Its translation: CASSRGGTTDTQYF. The V and J genes are TRBV4-2 and TRBJ2-3; perhaps TRBD1 as D (5 bases). With 4 bases removed from V and 2 bases from J, the gap between germline ends came to 10 bases. Germline CDR1 LGHNA, CDR2 YNFKEQ. The CDR3 is 14 amino acids.

A word on this clone: The sample carries other DNA sequences with the same CDR3. The chain combines TRBV6-5 with TRBJ2-7; 9 nucleotides agree with TRBD1. V shed 6 bases and J 2 bases; nucleotides not matched to a gene: 2. The CDR3 contains 13 residues. Germline CDR1 MNHEY, CDR2 SVGAGI. The CDR3 sequence: CASRDRGPYEQYF. The CDR3 DNA reads TGTGCCAGCAGGGACAGGGGTCCCTACGAGCAGTACTTC.